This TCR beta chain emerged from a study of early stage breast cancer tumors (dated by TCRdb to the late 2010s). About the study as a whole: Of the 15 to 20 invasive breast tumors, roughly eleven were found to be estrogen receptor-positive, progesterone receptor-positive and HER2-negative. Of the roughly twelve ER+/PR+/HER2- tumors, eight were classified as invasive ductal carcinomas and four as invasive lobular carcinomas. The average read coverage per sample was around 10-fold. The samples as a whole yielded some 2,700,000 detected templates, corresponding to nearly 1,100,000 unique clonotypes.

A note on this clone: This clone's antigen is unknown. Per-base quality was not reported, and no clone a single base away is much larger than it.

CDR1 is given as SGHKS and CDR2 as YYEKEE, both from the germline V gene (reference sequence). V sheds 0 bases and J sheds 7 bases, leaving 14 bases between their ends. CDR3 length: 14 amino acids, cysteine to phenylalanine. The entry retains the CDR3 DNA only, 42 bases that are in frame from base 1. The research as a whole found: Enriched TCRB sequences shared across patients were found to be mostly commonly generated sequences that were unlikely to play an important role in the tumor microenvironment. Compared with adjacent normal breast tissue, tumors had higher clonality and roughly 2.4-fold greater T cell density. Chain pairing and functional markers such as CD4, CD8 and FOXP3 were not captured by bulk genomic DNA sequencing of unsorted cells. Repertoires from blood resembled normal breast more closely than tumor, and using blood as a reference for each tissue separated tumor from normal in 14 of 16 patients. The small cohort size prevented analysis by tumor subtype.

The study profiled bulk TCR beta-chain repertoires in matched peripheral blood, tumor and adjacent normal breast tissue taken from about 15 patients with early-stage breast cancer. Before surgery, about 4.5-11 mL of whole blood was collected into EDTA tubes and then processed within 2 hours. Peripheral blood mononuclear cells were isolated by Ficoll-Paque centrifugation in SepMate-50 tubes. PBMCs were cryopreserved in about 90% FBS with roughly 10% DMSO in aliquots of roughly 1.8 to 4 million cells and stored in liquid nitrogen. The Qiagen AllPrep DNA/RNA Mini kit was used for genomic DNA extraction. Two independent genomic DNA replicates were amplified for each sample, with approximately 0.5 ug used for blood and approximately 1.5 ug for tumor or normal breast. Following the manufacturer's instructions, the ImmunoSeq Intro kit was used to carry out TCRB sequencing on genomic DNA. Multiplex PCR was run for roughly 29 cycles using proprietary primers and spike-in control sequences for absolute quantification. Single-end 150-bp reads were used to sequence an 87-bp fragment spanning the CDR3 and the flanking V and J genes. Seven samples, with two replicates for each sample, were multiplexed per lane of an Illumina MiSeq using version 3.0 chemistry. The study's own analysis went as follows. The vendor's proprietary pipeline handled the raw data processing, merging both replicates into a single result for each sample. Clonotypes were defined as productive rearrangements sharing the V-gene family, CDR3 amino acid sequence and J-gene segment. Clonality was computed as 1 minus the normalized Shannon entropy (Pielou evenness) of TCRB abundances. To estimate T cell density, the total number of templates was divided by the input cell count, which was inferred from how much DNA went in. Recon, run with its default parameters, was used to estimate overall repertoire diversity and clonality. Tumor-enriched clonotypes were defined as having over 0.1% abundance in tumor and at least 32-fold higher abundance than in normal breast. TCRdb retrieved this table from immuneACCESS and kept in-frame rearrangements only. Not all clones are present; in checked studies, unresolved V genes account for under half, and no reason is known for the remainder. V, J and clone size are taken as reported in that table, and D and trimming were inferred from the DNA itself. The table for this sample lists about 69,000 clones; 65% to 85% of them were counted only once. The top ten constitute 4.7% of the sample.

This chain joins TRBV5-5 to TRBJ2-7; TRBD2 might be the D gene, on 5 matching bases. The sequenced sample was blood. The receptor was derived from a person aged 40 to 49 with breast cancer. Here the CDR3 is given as CASSLGDTRREQYF. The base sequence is TGTGCCAGCAGCTTGGGAGACACCAGGAGGGAGCAGTACTTC.